The sequence of this T cell receptor beta chain was determined in a study of cytotoxic CD8 clonotypes in ibrutinib-treated CLL (dated by TCRdb to about 2021). Background for the entire study: In this cohort, about 15 patients were treatment-naive and fewer than 13 were relapsed/refractory, while 17 to 18 had unmutated IGHV. Responses were partial in around 24 patients and complete in 2; after median about 63 months follow-up, about 14 stayed in remission and roughly twelve progressed. Response samples were taken after a median of 12 months on treatment, ranging from roughly 6 to 36 months. An average of about 250,000 productive templates and some 99,000 productive rearrangements was obtained per sample. Longitudinal samples were obtainable from about 30% of the roughly 86 participants in the trial. Cryopreserved peripheral blood mononuclear cells were obtained prior to treatment, at the time of response, and at either disease progression or sustained remission. Results the study describes overall, beyond this receptor: At ibrutinib response clonality went up, during sustained remission it held steady, and at progression it dropped back toward baseline. Public clonotypes were found to be uncommon and were observed to contract or remain stable during treatment; the increase in clonality was shown to reflect expansion of private clonotypes at ibrutinib response. Lymph node repertoires were not examined, and the timing of sampling was not matched between patients in sustained remission and those whose disease progressed. At baseline, clonality was higher than in age-matched healthy donors and showed a strong correlation with circulating CD8+ T-cell counts.

A note on this clone: Its antigen target is currently unknown. Base qualities are not recorded, but no much larger clone differs from it by a single base.

On a MiSeq, deep resolution sequencing aimed for a depth between 1 in 1 million and 1 in 200,000 T cells, with each clonotype covered roughly 10x on average. The immunoSEQ hsTCRB Kit was used to generate TCR beta libraries. Per the original workflow: The data were analyzed with ImmunoSEQ Analyzer and ImmunoSEQ Data Assistant, and V, D and J gene assignments followed IMGT definitions. Clonality was computed as one minus normalized Shannon entropy of productive rearrangement frequencies, ranging from 0 to 1. Only overrepresented clonotypes making up at least 0.05% of each patient's repertoire were included in the public clonotype analysis. Repertoires from some twelve age-matched healthy donors in immuneACCESS were used as clonality controls. The clones in this table, taken by TCRdb from immuneACCESS, are in-frame only. Not every clone is retained; where verified, under half of the shortfall comes from an unresolved V gene, and the cause of the rest is unknown. V, J and clone size reflect that table, while D and trimming were determined from the DNA. For this sample there are about 14,000 clones; 64% appear just once. The ten biggest clones cover approximately 40% of the sample.

For TCR beta library preparation, around 1.9 micrograms of genomic DNA were extracted from the cryopreserved PBMCs. Longitudinal blood samples from CLL patients receiving ibrutinib monotherapy were subjected to high-throughput TCR beta sequencing. The patients took part in an open-label, single-center phase 2 trial of ibrutinib monotherapy. This TCR derives from a human donor with chronic lymphocytic leukemia. Material: PBMCs, obtained before ibrutinib treatment.

The CDR3 reads CASRASGVNIQYF. The nucleotide sequence reads as follows: TGTGCCAGCAGGGCTAGCGGGGTAAACATTCAGTACTTC. This chain joins TRBV27 to TRBJ2-4; TRBD2 lines up with 9 middle nucleotides. From its cysteine to its phenylalanine, the CDR3 spans 13 amino acids. The read is trimmed to its CDR3 DNA, 39 bases read in frame from base 1. Compared with germline, V lacks 6 bases and J lacks 6 bases; bases without a gene match: 3. Looking up the germline V gene (reference sequence) yields CDR1 MNHEY and CDR2 SMNVEV.